These T cell receptor beta chains were read from a single sample in a study of blood T cell repertoires in COVID-19. Measured with immunoSEQ multiplex PCR; TCRdb has only the in-frame clones, and not every one. The data contain 240,000 or so clones, 85% to 90% of them singletons. The sequencing input was peripheral blood. Source of these receptors: a man in his sixties with acute or convalescent COVID-19. Both conserved end residues are part of each CDR3. D genes are given only for firm matches. Some rows mark clone size as missing; the rest say once, few, many or name a class of expanded clone.

J: TRBJ1-4; V: TRBV6-5; size: -; D: TRBD1; CDR3: CASRDGTVNEKLFF; DNA: TGTGCCAGCAGGGACGGGACAGTTAATGAAAAACTGTTTTTT
J: TRBJ1-2; V: TRBV29-1; size: few; D: -; CDR3: CSVVSGRGYGYTF; DNA: TGCAGCGTTGTATCGGGGAGGGGCTATGGCTACACCTTC
J: TRBJ1-2; V: TRBV19; size: -; D: TRBD1; CDR3: CASTTGRYGYTF; DNA: TGTGCCAGTACGACAGGGCGCTATGGCTACACCTTC
J: TRBJ1-5; V: TRBV27; size: once; D: -; CDR3: CASSPKGGNQPQHF; DNA: TGTGCCAGCAGCCCCAAGGGAGGAAATCAGCCCCAGCATTTT
J: TRBJ1-1; V: TRBV7-9; size: -; D: TRBD1; CDR3: CASSPPDRVNEAFF; DNA: TGTGCCAGCAGCCCTCCGGACAGGGTGAATGAAGCTTTCTTT
J: TRBJ2-5; V: TRBV5-1; size: -; D: TRBD2; CDR3: CASSLDPASGSETQYF; DNA: TGCGCCAGCAGCTTGGACCCGGCTAGCGGGAGTGAGACCCAGTACTTC
J: TRBJ2-1; V: TRBV4-2; size: -; D: TRBD2; CDR3: CASSSTSASSYNEQFF; DNA: TGTGCCAGCAGCTCTACTAGCGCGAGCTCCTACAATGAGCAGTTCTTC
J: TRBJ1-1; V: TRBV4-1; size: -; D: -; CDR3: CASSQENSNTEAFF; DNA: TGCGCCAGCAGCCAAGAGAACAGCAACACTGAAGCTTTCTTT
J: TRBJ2-1; V: TRBV19; size: -; D: -; CDR3: CASSIRDLSAYNEQFF; DNA: TGTGCCAGTAGTATCCGAGATTTGAGCGCCTACAATGAGCAGTTCTTC
J: TRBJ2-3; V: TRBV29-1; size: -; D: TRBD2; CDR3: CSVRPASGTPDTQYF; DNA: TGCAGCGTTCGTCCTGCTAGCGGGACGCCAGATACGCAGTATTTT
J: TRBJ2-2; V: TRBV6-5; size: once; D: -; CDR3: CASSYSGGLNTGELFF; DNA: TGTGCCAGCAGTTACTCGGGGGGTTTGAACACCGGGGAGCTGTTTTTT
J: TRBJ2-2; V: TRBV7-6; size: -; D: TRBD2; CDR3: CASSYGGTSGSVGELFF; DNA: TGTGCCAGCAGCTATGGAGGGACTAGCGGGAGTGTCGGGGAGCTGTTTTTT
J: TRBJ2-3; V: TRBV11-2; size: once; D: -; CDR3: CASSDYWAAPDTQYF; DNA: TGTGCCAGCAGCGACTATTGGGCCGCCCCAGATACGCAGTATTTT
J: TRBJ2-7; V: TRBV20-1; size: -; D: -; CDR3: CSASGQYYEQYF; DNA: TGCAGTGCTAGTGGACAGTACTACGAGCAGTACTTC
J: TRBJ2-2; V: TRBV30; size: -; D: -; CDR3: CAWIPKEGAIGELFF; DNA: TGTGCCTGGATCCCCAAGGAGGGGGCTATCGGGGAGCTGTTTTTT
J: TRBJ1-1; V: TRBV11-2; size: -; D: -; CDR3: CASSLGGDEAFF; DNA: TGTGCCAGCAGCTTAGGGGGGGATGAAGCTTTCTTT
J: TRBJ2-7; V: TRBV6-2/TRBV6-3; size: -; D: -; CDR3: CASSSFQRVYF; DNA: TGTGCCAGCAGTTCTTTCCAGAGGGTGTACTTC
J: TRBJ1-1; V: TRBV6-5; size: once; D: -; CDR3: CASSYRREGTEAFF; DNA: TGTGCCAGCAGTTACCGGCGGGAGGGCACTGAAGCTTTCTTT
J: TRBJ1-3; V: TRBV9; size: many; D: TRBD1; CDR3: CASSQAGGGNTIYF; DNA: TGTGCCAGCTCCCAGGCAGGGGGTGGAAACACCATATATTTT
J: TRBJ1-6; V: TRBV2; size: few; D: -; CDR3: CASSDLSWAIYNSPLHF; DNA: TGTGCCAGCAGTGATCTGAGCTGGGCCATATATAATTCACCCCTCCACTTT
J: TRBJ2-7; V: TRBV7-2; size: -; D: -; CDR3: CASSTGLASYEQYF; DNA: TGTGCCAGCAGCACCGGGCTAGCCTCCTACGAGCAGTACTTC
J: TRBJ1-1; V: TRBV28; size: -; D: -; CDR3: CASSSVPLNTEAFF; DNA: TGTGCCAGCAGTTCGGTCCCACTGAACACTGAAGCTTTCTTT